A single sample gave rise to the 27 T cell receptor beta chains below, sequenced in a study of blood T cells in healthy people across ages. A second PCR, run for roughly 7 to 12 cycles, used a sample-barcoded 5' primer plus a J-beta primer mix. TCRdb processed the 5' RACE reads anew with MiXCR; each CDR3 protein has one entry. The sample records some 880,000 distinct CDR3 sequences, roughly 35% being singletons. Material for sequencing was blood. Receptors originate from a man younger than 35 in good health.

This clonotype was observed at least ten times. The chain couples TRBV7-2 to TRBJ2-5; possibly TRBD1 for D (6 bases). V shed 5 bases and J shed 3 bases, with 10 bases lying between them. Germline-derived CDR1 and CDR2 are SGHTA and FQGNSA. CDR3 length: 13 residues. As DNA, the CDR3 is TGTGCCAGCAGCCCCGGACAGAAAGAGACCCAGTACTTC. Encoded protein: CASSPGQKETQYF.

The chain combines TRBV15 with TRBJ1-2; a possible D gene is TRBD1 (5 bases). Germline V lookup: CDR1 LNHNV, CDR2 YYDKDF (reference sequence). V was cut by 0 bases and J by 8 bases, with 13 bases left in between. CDR3 length equals 14 residues. The CDR3 DNA sequence: TGTGCCACCAGCAGAGATCGGGGCGCGCTCGGCTACACCTTC. The encoded protein is CATSRDRGALGYTF.

Points on this clonotype: A much more abundant neighbour one base away suggests this may be a read error. V usage is TRBV29-1 and J usage is TRBJ2-7; 8 bases are a match to TRBD2. From germline, CDR1 is SQVTM and CDR2 ANQGSEA. This CDR3 comprises 11 residues. CDR3 coding DNA: TGCGGCGTTGAAGCGGGGGTCGAGCAGTACTTC. As protein: CGVEAGVEQYF.

The chain joins TRBV20-1 to TRBJ1-1, with D possibly being TRBD1 (5 bases). The CDR3 is 14 residues long. The germline gives CDR1 DFQATT, CDR2 SNEGSKA (reference sequence). The CDR3 DNA sequence: TGCAGGGTGGGGGGGGGAAGATCGAACACTGAAGCTTTCTTT. It yields the protein CRVGGGRSNTEAFF.

This clonotype was counted only a few times. The chain joins TRBV7-9 to TRBJ1-1, with D possibly being TRBD1 (5 bases). Per the germline V gene, CDR1 is SEHNR and CDR2 is FQNEAQ (reference sequence). The germline V and J ends were trimmed by 1 base and 6 bases, with 9 bases remaining between them. The CDR3 length is 13 residues. The CDR3 coding sequence is TGTGCCAGCAGCTTAGGGGGGTCCCCTGAAGCTTTCTTT. The encoded protein is CASSLGGSPEAFF. Looking up the rest from reference TRBV7-9 and TRBJ1-1 gives the full variable domain: DTGVSQNPRHKITKRGQNVTFRCDPISEHNRLYWYRQTLGQGPEFLTYFQNEAQLEKSRLLSDRFSAERPKGSFSTLEIQRTEQGDSAMYLCASSLGGSPEAFFGQGTRLTVV.

This clonotype has a count of ten or more. The V gene is TRBV10-3, the J gene TRBJ2-5, with TRBD1 matching 7 bases. The ends lost 5 bases at V and 5 bases at J; junction bases unmatched: 2. Germline loops: CDR1 ENHRY, CDR2 SYGVKD. This CDR3 comprises 12 residues. The chain's CDR3 is CAISLQGETQYF. The DNA for the CDR3 is TGTGCCATCAGTCTACAGGGGGAGACCCAGTACTTC.

The gene calls are TRBV4-1 and TRBJ1-1, with D hard to call. V was trimmed by 4 bases and J by 4 bases, leaving 13 bases between them. This CDR3 is 14 amino acids long. Germline assignment: CDR1 MGHRA and CDR2 YSYEKL. CDR3 amino acids: CASSRGRGVTEAFF. DNA of the CDR3: TGCGCCAGCAGCCGAGGACGTGGTGTCACTGAAGCTTTCTTT.

The chain's CDR3 is CSVKNIQDRGWELNTEAFF. The CDR3 bases are TGCAGCGTAAAAAACATCCAGGACAGAGGATGGGAGTTGAACACTGAAGCTTTCTTT. J is TRBJ1-1 and V is TRBV29-1; D might be TRBD1 (6 bases). The germline CDR1 and CDR2 sequences are SQVTM and ANQGSEA. The CDR3 contains 19 residues. The ends were cut back, 6 bases at V and 0 bases at J, with 29 bases in the middle.

This clonotype was detected ten times or more. The chain carries TRBV20-1 and TRBJ1-2; TRBD1 matches 7 bases. The CDR3 covers 15 residues. Losses at the gene ends were 0 bases for V and 6 bases for J; bases not matched to a gene: 10. The germline V gene has CDR1 DFQATT and CDR2 SNEGSKA (reference sequence). The CDR3 is CSARDGQVLTHGYTF. Here the CDR3 DNA reads TGCAGTGCTAGAGATGGACAGGTTCTCACCCATGGCTACACCTTC.

This clonotype was seen repeatedly, ten times or more. The V and J genes are TRBV4-1 and TRBJ1-2; TRBD1 matches 7 bases. With V trimmed by 0 bases and J by 8 bases, 9 bases remained unmatched. This CDR3 is 15 amino acids long. The germline V gene has CDR1 MGHRA and CDR2 YSYEKL. The CDR3 DNA reads TGCGCCAGCAGCCAAGATAGGTCAGGGGGAAGGGGCTACACCTTC. Translated: CASSQDRSGGRGYTF.

The chain links TRBV28 to TRBJ1-5, with 7 bases identical to TRBD1. CDR3 size: 15 residues. J gave up 0 bases and V 5 bases, and 4 bases lay outside the gene matches. Germline CDR1 and CDR2: MDHEN and SYDVKM. The chain's CDR3 is CASSGDSGSNQPQHF. The CDR3 DNA is TGTGCCAGCAGTGGGGACAGCGGTAGCAATCAGCCCCAGCATTTT. Full variable domain (remainder filled in from reference TRBV28 and TRBJ1-5): DVKVTQSSRYLVKRTGEKVFLECVQDMDHENMFWYRQDPGLGLRLIYFSYDVKMKEKGDIPEGYSVSREKKERFSLILESASTNQTSMYLCASSGDSGSNQPQHFGDGTRLSIL.

This clonotype was counted many times. The V gene is TRBV12-3 or TRBV12-4, the J gene TRBJ2-3; D gene uncertain. Trimming stripped 5 bases from V and 7 bases from J, with 4 bases between. The CDR3 runs to 10 residues. Here the CDR3 DNA reads TGTGCCAGCAGTCGTAATACGCAGTATTTT. Translated: CASSRNTQYF.

This clonotype was detected a few times. The rearrangement joins TRBV27 to TRBJ1-5; a possible D gene is TRBD1 (6 bases). The CDR3 loop spans 15 amino acids. The germline CDR1 and CDR2 sequences are MNHEY and SMNVEV (reference sequence). Trimming left V 0 bases short and J 7 bases short, with 13 bases between. CDR3 in DNA: TGTGCCAGCAGTTTATCAGGTCAGGGGTGGCAGCCCCAGCATTTT. Encoded protein: CASSLSGQGWQPQHF.

The chain joins TRBV3-1 to TRBJ1-6; 7 bases match TRBD1. The CDR3 has 18 residues. The V and J ends lost 6 bases and 0 bases, in that order; junction bases with no gene match: 11. The V gene's germline CDR1 is LGHDT and CDR2 YNNKEL (reference sequence). The CDR3 bases are TGTGCCAGCAGACCCCAACAGGGGCAGCCCTCCTATAATTCACCCCTCCACTTT. This translates into CASRPQQGQPSYNSPLHF.

The V and J genes are TRBV18 and TRBJ2-7, with D uncertain. The length of the CDR3 is 14 residues. From germline, CDR1 is KGHSH and CDR2 LQKENI. The germline V and J ends were trimmed by 1 base and 3 bases, with 10 bases remaining between them. CDR3 protein: CASSPRADLYEQYF. In DNA form, the CDR3 reads TGTGCCAGCTCACCACGGGCTGACCTCTACGAGCAGTACTTC.

This clonotype was seen only once. This sequence joins TRBV29-1 and TRBJ2-2; a weak D match, TRBD2 (6 bases). With 3 bases removed from V and 4 bases from J, the gap between germline ends came to 21 bases. Germline lookup yields CDR1 SQVTM and CDR2 ANQGSEA. The CDR3 is 17 residues long. The CDR3, as DNA: TGCAGCGTTGACCCCTTCGGAGGGGACCGCGGCACCGGGGAGCTGTTTTTT. It encodes CSVDPFGGDRGTGELFF.

This clonotype was observed many times. The rearrangement joins TRBV3-1 to TRBJ1-4; no reliable D call. Germline-derived CDR1 and CDR2 are LGHDT and YNNKEL (reference sequence). This CDR3 contains 11 residues. V lost 2 bases and J lost 14, with 9 bases in between. CDR3 in DNA: TGTGCCAGCAGCCAATTCGGTATGCTGTTTTTT. This encodes CASSQFGMLFF. The full variable domain, rest sourced from reference TRBV3-1 and TRBJ1-4, is DTAVSQTPKYLVTQMGNDKSIKCEQNLGHDTMYWYKQDSKKFLKIMFSYNNKELIINETVPNRFSPKSPDKAHLNLHINSLELGDSAVYFCASSQFGMLFFGSGTQLSVL.

This clonotype was counted a few times. The V and J genes are TRBV12-3 or TRBV12-4 and TRBJ2-2; D not certain. V was pared by 3 bases and J by 3 bases, with 11 bases between. The CDR3 spans 15 residues. This CDR3 reads CASSFGPYYTGELFF. CDR3 nucleotide sequence: TGTGCCAGCAGTTTCGGTCCCTACTACACCGGGGAGCTGTTTTTT.

The sample holds a few counts of this clonotype. The chain combines TRBV7-9 with TRBJ1-2, with D perhaps matching TRBD1 (5 bases). The germline V and J ends were trimmed by 5 bases and 0 bases, with 25 bases remaining between them. The germline gives CDR1 SEHNR, CDR2 FQNEAQ (reference sequence). The CDR3 spans 19 residues. In nucleotides, the CDR3 is TGTGCCAGCAGCCACCCCCGCGGGCAGGGAAGCGGCCCTAACTATGGCTACACCTTC. It codes for CASSHPRGQGSGPNYGYTF.

V is TRBV7-6 and J is TRBJ2-1, with 8 bases that match TRBD2. Trimming removed 1 base from V and 5 bases from J; junction bases left unmatched: 7. CDR1 SGHVS and CDR2 FNYEAQ come from the germline V gene. The CDR3 totals 16 residues. Here the CDR3 DNA reads TGTGCCAGCAGCTTAGAACCAGCGGGGGTCCACAATGAGCAGTTCTTC. Protein: CASSLEPAGVHNEQFF.

This rearrangement joins TRBV30 to TRBJ1-2; possibly TRBD1 for D (5 bases). The CDR3 covers 12 residues. Germline assignment: CDR1 GTSNPN and CDR2 SVGIG (reference sequence). V lost 2 bases and J lost 6, with 10 bases in between. Here the CDR3 DNA reads TGTGCCTGGAGTAAGGACACGGATGGCTACACCTTC. It yields the protein CAWSKDTDGYTF.

This clonotype has a handful of counts. Here the CDR3 reads CASSTGDNQPQHF. In nucleotides, the CDR3 is TGCGCCAGCAGCACCGGCGACAATCAGCCCCAGCATTTT. The gene calls are TRBV5-1 and TRBJ1-5, with D unclear. This CDR3 is 13 amino acids long. Germline lookup yields CDR1 SGHRS and CDR2 YFSETQ. V gave up 4 bases and J gave up 3 bases, with 8 bases separating them.

The V and J genes are TRBV12-3 or TRBV12-4 and TRBJ2-1; D remains ambiguous. This CDR3 has 13 amino acids. The V end was cut by 6 bases, the J end by 4 bases, with 10 bases between. Here the CDR3 reads CASRTDKYNEQFF. The CDR3 region has the DNA TGTGCCAGCAGAACAGACAAGTACAATGAGCAGTTCTTC.

On this clonotype: This sequence may be a read error, since a much larger clone differs from it by one base. This chain joins TRBV6-6 and TRBJ2-1; 7 bases are a match to TRBD1. Germline-derived CDR1 and CDR2 are MNHNY and SVGAGI (reference sequence). The CDR3 is 11 residues long. Trimming at V came to 6 bases and at J to 11 bases, leaving 4 bases not matched to a gene. DNA of the CDR3: TGTGCCAGCAGCTGGGGACAGCAGCAGTTCTTC. Its protein is CASSWGQQQFF.

This clonotype appeared a few times. The genes are TRBV7-9 and TRBJ2-7, with 9 nucleotides matching TRBD1. Unmatched junction bases numbered 8, after V lost 4 bases and J lost 4 bases. Germline V gene lookup returns CDR1 SEHNR and CDR2 FQNEAQ (reference sequence). The CDR3 loop spans 15 amino acids. For the CDR3, the DNA is TGTGCCAGCAGCTCCCCCGGGACAGGGTTTTACGAGCAGTACTTC. This gives the protein CASSSPGTGFYEQYF.

This clonotype has only a few counts. The rearrangement joins TRBV2 to TRBJ2-3; D possibly corresponds to TRBD1 (6 bases). Germline CDR1 SNHLY, CDR2 FYNNEI. The CDR3 has 15 residues. V gave up 7 bases and J gave up 3 bases, with 17 bases separating them. CDR3 DNA sequence: TGTGCCAGCACCCTACAGGGATCCCCGACAGATACGCAGTATTTT. It specifies CASTLQGSPTDTQYF.

This chain links TRBV5-1 with TRBJ2-2, with a weak D call TRBD2 (6 bases). V shed 4 bases and J shed 7 bases, with 17 bases lying between them. From germline, CDR1 is SGHRS and CDR2 YFSETQ. The CDR3 totals 15 residues. CDR3 sequence reads: CASSLSPGGGGELFF. The CDR3 DNA sequence: TGCGCCAGCAGCCTATCGCCTGGGGGAGGCGGGGAGCTGTTTTTT.